Presented here are 27 T cell receptor beta chains from one specimen sequenced in a study of cytomegalovirus exposure and HLA in healthy donors. Vbeta (60) and Jbeta (13) primers were used in the PCR. Data came from immunoSEQ multiplex PCR; TCRdb stores just in-frame clones and leaves some out. The repertoire holds around 130,000 clones, with around 78% as singletons. Input material: PBMCs. These receptors were taken from a woman aged 40 to 49 in good health and CMV-seronegative.

The chain couples TRBV10-2 to TRBJ2-7; maybe TRBD1 (5 bases). Germline CDR1 reads WSHSY; CDR2 reads SAAADI. The germline V and J ends were trimmed by 4 bases and 0 bases, with 10 bases remaining between them. The CDR3 totals 14 residues. The CDR3 nucleotides read TGCGCCAGCAGTGCGGCAGGGCTCTCCTACGAGCAGTACTTC. Its translation is CASSAAGLSYEQYF.

The chain carries TRBV30 and TRBJ2-1; maybe TRBD2 (5 bases). Germline V gene sequence: CDR1 GTSNPN, CDR2 SVGIG (reference sequence). This CDR3 contains 13 residues. Trimming removed 0 bases at V and 8 bases at J, with 11 bases between. The CDR3 loop reads CAWSVLGDYEQFF. Here the CDR3 DNA reads TGTGCCTGGAGTGTACTCGGGGATTATGAGCAGTTCTTC.

As concerns this clone: One end of the junction fails to match germline, which may point to a read error. V gene TRBV2 combines with J gene TRBJ2-4; maybe TRBD1 (5 bases). The CDR3 is 12 residues long. Looked up from germline, CDR1 is SNHLY and CDR2 is FYNNEI. The chain's CDR3 is CASSGQWNSQYF. The DNA of the CDR3 is TGTGCCAGCAGTGGACAGTGGAACAGTCAGTACTTC.

The count of this clone is one. Different DNA sequences within this sample yield the same CDR3. The V and J genes are TRBV6-4 and TRBJ2-3; a possible D gene is TRBD2 (6 bases). The length of the CDR3 is 12 residues. The V gene's germline CDR1 is MRHNA and CDR2 SNTAGT. V dropped 2 bases and J dropped 6 bases, with 6 bases sitting between them. The CDR3 region is CASSDAGDTQYF. In nucleotides, the CDR3 is TGTGCCAGCAGTGACGCGGGGGATACGCAGTATTTT.

This clone was detected only a few times. The chain is built from TRBV6-1 and TRBJ1-1, with D possibly TRBD1 on 6 matching bases. The CDR3 loop spans 14 amino acids. V lost 3 bases to trimming and J lost 3 bases, with 11 bases between them. CDR1 is MNHNS and CDR2 is SASEGT in the germline V gene. Written as DNA, the CDR3 is TGTGCCAGCAGTGAGGCAGGGGCGGACACTGAAGCTTTCTTT. Translated: CASSEAGADTEAFF.

This rearrangement joins TRBV5-1 to TRBJ2-5, with D perhaps matching TRBD2 (5 bases). Deletions cut 2 bases from V and 0 bases from J, with 8 bases between. The germline CDR1 and CDR2 sequences are SGHRS and YFSETQ. This CDR3 has 14 residues. The CDR3, as DNA: TGCGCCAGCAGCTTCTTTAGCGACCAAGAGACCCAGTACTTC. Protein product: CASSFFSDQETQYF.

The chain couples TRBV25-1 to TRBJ2-5, with D perhaps TRBD2 (6 bases). The germline V gene has CDR1 MGHDK and CDR2 SYGVNS. The CDR3 sequence is 14 residues long. V dropped 3 bases and J dropped 5 bases, with 13 bases sitting between them. CDR3 sequence reads: CASSDGTSGETQYF. CDR3 DNA sequence: TGTGCCAGCAGTGACGGGACTTCTGGGGAGACCCAGTACTTC.

Only one count was recorded for this clone. This chain links TRBV9 with TRBJ2-7; 9 bases agree with TRBD2. This CDR3 has 15 amino acids. Losses at the gene ends were 0 bases for V and 0 bases for J; bases not matched to a gene: 1. The germline CDR1 and CDR2 sequences are SGDLS and YYNGEE. CDR3 region: CASSVGAGGSYEQYF. As DNA, the CDR3 is TGTGCCAGCAGCGTAGGAGCGGGGGGCTCCTACGAGCAGTACTTC.

This chain joins TRBV9 and TRBJ2-5, with 8 bases matching TRBD2. With 0 bases clipped from V and 5 bases from J, the junction kept 3 bases outside the gene matches. The CDR3 spans 14 residues. The germline V gene encodes CDR1 SGDLS and CDR2 YYNGEE. The chain's CDR3 is CASSVAGGEETQYF. The CDR3 DNA sequence: TGTGCCAGCAGCGTAGCGGGGGGGGAGGAGACCCAGTACTTC.

The rearrangement joins TRBV15 to TRBJ2-1, with 9 bases aligning to TRBD2. V gave up 3 bases and J gave up 4 bases; unmatched junction bases: 4. Germline values: CDR1 LNHNV, CDR2 YYDKDF (reference sequence). The CDR3 contains 15 residues. CDR3 sequence (DNA): TGTGCCACCAGCAGGGGACTAGCCCCTTACAATGAGCAGTTCTTC. As protein: CATSRGLAPYNEQFF. Using reference TRBV15 and TRBJ2-1 for the parts outside the CDR3, the full variable domain is DAMVIQNPRYQVTQFGKPVTLSCSQTLNHNVMYWYQQKSSQAPKLLFHYYDKDFNNEADTPDNFQSRRPNTSFCFLDIRSPGLGDTAMYLCATSRGLAPYNEQFFGPGTRLTVL.

The chain couples TRBV5-1 to TRBJ2-7; 10 bases map to TRBD2. Germline CDR1 reads SGHRS; CDR2 reads YFSETQ. The V and J ends lost 2 bases and 4 bases, in that order; junction bases with no gene match: 12. The CDR3 has 17 amino acids. CDR3: CASSFGSAGGLGYEQYF. In nucleotides, the CDR3 is TGCGCCAGCAGCTTCGGGTCAGCGGGGGGGCTGGGGTACGAGCAGTACTTC.

The chain joins TRBV21-1 to TRBJ2-1; TRBD2 was called by the table and not checked on the DNA. TRBV21-1 is flagged as a pseudogene. The CDR3 has 17 amino acids. The CDR3 loop is CASSKSASGSDSNQQFF. In nucleotides, the CDR3 is TGTGCCAGCAGCAAATCCGCTAGCGGGAGCGATAGCAATCAGCAGTTCTTC.

The rearrangement links TRBV20-1 to TRBJ2-3; D ambiguous. Germline assignment: CDR1 DFQATT and CDR2 SNEGSKA (reference sequence). The CDR3 covers 10 residues. Trimming took 6 bases from V and 6 from J, leaving 7 bases between them. The chain's CDR3 is CSADGDTQYF. The CDR3 region has the DNA TGCAGTGCCGACGGGGATACGCAGTATTTT.

A remark on this clone: A junction boundary mismatches the germline segment, possibly from a read error. The chain carries TRBV7-3 and TRBJ2-7, with D perhaps matching TRBD2 (5 bases). The J call may be wrong; the DNA end is better matched by TRBJ2-5. There are 11 residues in the CDR3. Germline CDR1 is SGHTA and CDR2 is FQGTGA. In DNA form, the CDR3 reads TGTGCCAACAGCTTCCGGGGGACCCAGTACTTC. Its translation: CANSFRGTQYF.

The CDR3 nucleotides are TGTGCCAGCAGCTTCGGACAGTTAGGAGCTTTCTTT. It yields the protein CASSFGQLGAFF. The chain recombines TRBV28 with TRBJ1-1; D is perhaps TRBD1 (6 bases). Between the trimmed V and J ends, which lost 6 bases and 10 bases, there was a span of 15 bases. Per germline, CDR1 MDHEN and CDR2 SYDVKM. There are 12 residues in the CDR3.

This rearrangement joins TRBV7-9 to TRBJ2-7; the match to TRBD2 covers 10 bases. V was pared by 4 bases and J by 2 bases, with 2 bases of the junction left unmatched. CDR1 is SEHNR and CDR2 is FQNEAQ in the germline V gene (reference sequence). This CDR3 region has 14 residues. The CDR3 reads CASSSSGRPYEQYF. CDR3 bases: TGTGCCAGCAGCTCTAGCGGGAGACCCTACGAGCAGTACTTC.

This chain links TRBV6-6 with TRBJ1-2, with 8 bases matching TRBD1. There are 15 residues in the CDR3. The J segment lost 7 bases and the V segment lost 0 bases, leaving 7 bases of the junction unmatched. Germline V CDR1 and CDR2: MNHNY, SVGAGI (reference sequence). The DNA of the CDR3 is TGTGCCAGCAGTTACTCCGAACAGGGGGAGGGTGGCTACACCTTC. Amino acids: CASSYSEQGEGGYTF.

The chain links TRBV5-1 to TRBJ2-1, with 7 nucleotides matching TRBD1. Germline V gives CDR1 SGHRS, CDR2 YFSETQ. The CDR3 extends over 13 amino acids. J lost 9 bases, V lost 4 bases, and 7 bases had no gene match. Written as DNA, the CDR3 is TGCGCCAGCAGCGACTCGACAGGGCCTGAGCAGTTCTTC. It encodes CASSDSTGPEQFF.

The chain recombines TRBV4-2 with TRBJ1-5, with a weak D call TRBD1 (6 bases). The CDR3 loop spans 14 amino acids. Germline CDR1 reads LGHNA; CDR2 reads YNFKEQ. Trimming cost V 1 base and J 5 bases, with 9 bases left between them. The CDR3 region has the DNA TGTGCCAGCAGCCAAGGAGAGGGGGATCAGCCCCAGCATTTT. It is translated as CASSQGEGDQPQHF.

The chain recombines TRBV7-9 with TRBJ2-7; 9 nucleotides agree with TRBD1. Germline loops: CDR1 SEHNR, CDR2 FQNEAQ (reference sequence). The CDR3 runs 14 residues. Trimming cost V 5 bases and J 6 bases; bases outside gene matches: 8. The CDR3 bases are TGTGCCAGCAGCGCGGACAGGGGATCTGGCGAGCAGTACTTC. Translation gives CASSADRGSGEQYF.

This sequence joins TRBV2 and TRBJ2-2; a weak D match, TRBD2 (6 bases). Germline values: CDR1 SNHLY, CDR2 FYNNEI. V dropped 8 bases and J dropped 1 base, with 11 bases sitting between them. The CDR3 has 14 amino acids. The CDR3 protein is CASGNGGNTGELFF. CDR3 nucleotides: TGTGCCAGCGGGAACGGGGGGAACACCGGGGAGCTGTTTTTT.

This chain joins TRBV30 and TRBJ1-1, with D tentatively TRBD1 (6 bases). The V gene's germline CDR1 is GTSNPN and CDR2 SVGIG (reference sequence). The CDR3 totals 12 residues. V was pared by 2 bases and J by 5 bases, with 9 bases between. CDR3 in DNA: TGTGCCTGGAGTTGGGGGCCGACTGAAGCTTTCTTT. It yields the protein CAWSWGPTEAFF.

This sequence joins TRBV11-3 and TRBJ2-1; D not certain. The V and J ends lost 6 bases and 5 bases respectively, with 11 bases between them. Germline V CDR1 and CDR2: SGHNT, YENEEA. CDR3 length equals 13 residues. CDR3 DNA sequence: TGTGCCAGCAGTCAGTTTCGGGACAATGAGCAGTTCTTC. Translated: CASSQFRDNEQFF.

V gene TRBV7-9 combines with J gene TRBJ2-2, with 7 bases that match TRBD1. V dropped 5 bases and J dropped 3; count of bases not matched to a gene: 3. From germline, CDR1 is SEHNR and CDR2 FQNEAQ (reference sequence). CDR3 length: 14 residues. CDR3 nucleotides: TGTGCCAGCAGCCTAACAGGGGACACCGGGGAGCTGTTTTTT. Translated: CASSLTGDTGELFF.

The V and J genes are TRBV5-6 and TRBJ1-1; TRBD1 agrees at 10 bases. With V trimmed by 3 bases and J by 5 bases, 1 base remained unmatched. Germline V gives CDR1 SGHDT, CDR2 YYEEEE. The CDR3 sequence is 13 residues long. The CDR3 loop is CASSWTGGTEAFF. The DNA for the CDR3 is TGTGCCAGCAGCTGGACAGGGGGTACTGAAGCTTTCTTT. The complete variable domain, with remaining parts taken from reference TRBV5-6 and TRBJ1-1, reads DAGVTQSPTHLIKTRGQQVTLRCSPKSGHDTVSWYQQALGQGPQFIFQYYEEEERQRGNFPDRFSGHQFPNYSSELNVNALLLGDSALYLCASSWTGGTEAFFGQGTRLTVV.

This chain uses TRBV20-1 with TRBJ2-5, with D perhaps matching TRBD1 (7 bases). The length of the CDR3 is 11 residues. Trimming stripped 8 bases from V and 7 bases from J, with 14 bases between. Germline lookup yields CDR1 DFQATT and CDR2 SNEGSKA (reference sequence). CDR3 in amino acids: CSQPRGATQYF. The CDR3, as DNA: TGCAGTCAGCCCAGGGGGGCGACCCAGTACTTC.

The CDR3 DNA sequence: TGTGCCAGCAGCCAAGAAACGCCAGGGCTTTCACCCCTCCACTTT. This gives the protein CASSQETPGLSPLHF. V and J are TRBV14 and TRBJ1-6; D might be TRBD1 (5 bases). Germline V lookup: CDR1 SGHDN, CDR2 FVKESK. V lost 0 bases, J lost 9 bases, and 12 bases lay in between. The CDR3 is made up of 15 amino acids.